This is a list of T cell receptor beta chains from one sample in a study of Graves' ophthalmopathy and Graves' hyperthyroidism. One entry per CDR3 protein results from TCRdb running MiXCR on the multiplex PCR reads. The sample carries about 620,000 distinct CDR3 sequences, 22% recorded once. Sequenced sample: peripheral blood. Receptors originate from a woman younger than 30 with stable Graves' hyperthyroidism. Some clones in this sample may be carry-over from other donors' samples. Both conserved end residues are part of each CDR3. Fields, in order: V gene, J gene, clone size, D gene, CDR3 protein, CDR3 DNA. The D gene is left open where the match is weak. The size entry is marked missing in some rows and otherwise reads once, few, many or a size class.

TRBV5-6	TRBJ1-5	few	TRBD1	CASSAYRDSRWAQHF	TGTGCCAGCAGCGCCTACCGGGACAGTCGATGGGCCCAGCATTTT
TRBV19	TRBJ1-5	NA	TRBD1	CASSIDRGQVPQPQHF	TGTGCCAGTAGTATAGATAGGGGACAGGTTCCACAGCCCCAGCATTTT
TRBV6-5	TRBJ1-1	NA	NA	CASSYGVQYTDAFF	TGTGCCAGCAGTTACGGAGTACAGTACACTGATGCTTTCTTT
TRBV12-5	TRBJ1-1	NA	NA	CASGLGGLTEAFF	TGTGCTAGTGGTTTGGGGGGGCTTACTGAAGCTTTCTTT
TRBV2	TRBJ1-5	many	NA	CASSATGRNQPQHF	TGTGCCAGCAGTGCGACAGGACGCAATCAGCCCCAGCATTTT
TRBV12-3/TRBV12-4	TRBJ1-2	many	NA	CASSFNTKHGYTF	TGTGCCAGCAGTTTTAACACAAAGCATGGCTACACCTTC
TRBV3-1	TRBJ1-1	many	NA	CASRPGGLHTEAFF	TGTGCCAGCCGTCCCGGGGGGCTACACACTGAAGCTTTCTTT
TRBV10-3	TRBJ2-7	many	TRBD2	CAISQRGLYEQYF	TGTGCCATCAGTCAGCGGGGCCTCTACGAGCAGTACTTC
TRBV6-1	TRBJ1-2	NA	NA	CASSERGGDHTF	TGTGCCAGCAGTGAAAGAGGAGGGGACCACACCTTC
TRBV19	TRBJ1-5	NA	NA	CASSGGPRSNQPQHF	TGTGCCAGTAGTGGCGGGCCACGGAGCAATCAGCCCCAGCATTTT
TRBV7-9	TRBJ2-7	many	NA	CASSPGYTYEQYF	TGTGCCAGCAGCCCGGGATATACCTACGAGCAGTACTTC
TRBV5-1	TRBJ1-2	NA	NA	CASSRTGHLNYGYTF	TGCGCCAGCAGCAGAACGGGACACCTAAACTATGGCTACACCTTC
TRBV11-2	TRBJ2-7	many	TRBD2	CASSLLAGDTYEQYF	TGTGCCAGCAGCTTGTTAGCGGGAGACACCTACGAGCAGTACTTC
TRBV28	TRBJ2-5	NA	TRBD1	CASSLSDRELETQYF	TGTGCCAGCAGTTTAAGTGACAGGGAGTTGGAGACCCAGTACTTC
TRBV2	TRBJ1-2	many	NA	CASSVLGFGYTF	TGTGCCAGCAGTGTGCTGGGCTTTGGCTACACCTTC
TRBV7-3	TRBJ2-7	many	NA	CASSPPGSDEQYF	TGTGCCAGCAGCCCGCCGGGGTCGGACGAGCAGTACTTC
TRBV18	TRBJ2-2	NA	NA	CASSLHESPSAGELFF	TGTGCCAGCTCACTCCACGAGTCTCCTAGCGCCGGGGAGCTGTTTTTT
TRBV20-1	TRBJ1-1	many	NA	CSARDPTTNTEAFF	TGCAGTGCTAGAGATCCAACAACGAACACTGAAGCTTTCTTT
TRBV6-5	TRBJ1-2	NA	NA	CASSYAEGGGIYGYTF	TGTGCCAGCAGTTACGCCGAGGGAGGGGGAATCTATGGCTACACCTTC
TRBV7-8	TRBJ2-7	many	TRBD2	CASSSLGGGTYEQYF	TGTGCCAGCAGCTCCCTCGGGGGGGGGACCTACGAGCAGTACTTC
TRBV12-3/TRBV12-4	TRBJ1-1	NA	NA	CASTPIYGTLSDTEAFF	TGTGCCAGCACTCCAATCTACGGGACACTTTCAGACACTGAAGCTTTCTTT
TRBV7-2	TRBJ2-5	many	NA	CASSQNGETQYF	TGTGCCAGCAGCCAGAATGGGGAGACCCAGTACTTC
TRBV9	TRBJ2-4	many	NA	CASSPGTIAKNIQYF	TGTGCCAGCAGCCCCGGGACGATAGCCAAAAACATTCAGTACTTC
TRBV7-3	TRBJ2-6	many	TRBD1	CASSFSPSLTGGSGANVLTF	TGTGCCAGCAGCTTTTCTCCTAGTTTGACAGGGGGCTCTGGGGCCAACGTCCTGACTTTC
TRBV5-4	TRBJ1-2	many	NA	CASSLDPQGAYGYTF	TGTGCCAGCAGCTTGGACCCCCAGGGTGCCTATGGCTACACCTTC
TRBV12-3/TRBV12-4	TRBJ2-5	NA	TRBD1	CASSLPRGRGETQYF	TGTGCCAGCAGTTTACCCAGGGGGCGCGGGGAGACCCAGTACTTC
TRBV12-3/TRBV12-4	TRBJ2-3	few	NA	CASSLLIQGTDTQYF	TGTGCCAGCAGTTTATTGATACAGGGCACAGATACGCAGTATTTT
TRBV29-1	TRBJ1-2	many	TRBD1	CSVDSLSSGTEFGYGYTF	TGCAGCGTTGATAGCCTATCATCCGGGACAGAGTTTGGGTATGGCTACACCTTC
TRBV4-1	TRBJ2-7	many	NA	CASSQIMGANSSYEQYF	TGCGCCAGCAGCCAAATAATGGGGGCCAATAGCTCCTACGAGCAGTACTTC
TRBV12-5	TRBJ1-6	many	NA	CASGLGTENSPLHF	TGTGCTAGTGGTTTGGGGACCGAGAATTCACCCCTCCACTTT
TRBV12-3/TRBV12-4	TRBJ1-3	NA	NA	CASSPLSQRNTIYF	TGTGCCAGCAGCCCCTTAAGCCAGAGAAACACCATATATTTT
TRBV6-5	TRBJ2-5	once	NA	CASSYSKRDLLKTQYF	TGTGCCAGCAGTTACTCCAAACGGGACCTCTTGAAGACCCAGTACTTC
TRBV28	TRBJ1-6	NA	NA	CASSLFPDGSYNSPLHF	TGTGCCAGCAGTTTATTCCCCGATGGCTCCTATAATTCACCCCTCCACTTT
TRBV5-1	TRBJ2-7	NA	TRBD2	CASSLWTSVDEQYF	TGCGCCAGCAGCTTGTGGACTAGTGTTGACGAGCAGTACTTC
TRBV5-6	TRBJ2-5	many	NA	CASSAKKTQYF	TGTGCCAGCAGCGCGAAAAAGACCCAGTACTTC
TRBV6-2/TRBV6-3	TRBJ1-5	many	NA	CASTRGGGRSNQPQHF	TGTGCCAGCACCCGGGGGGGGGGAAGGAGCAATCAGCCCCAGCATTTT
TRBV3-1	TRBJ2-7	NA	TRBD1	CASSQRGTGGFEQYF	TGTGCCAGCAGCCAACGCGGGACAGGGGGCTTCGAGCAGTACTTC
TRBV15	TRBJ2-5	many	TRBD1	CATSREPRQGKETQYF	TGTGCCACCAGCAGAGAGCCCAGACAGGGTAAAGAGACCCAGTACTTC
TRBV6-1	TRBJ2-4	many	NA	CASSADHRTGLAKNIQYF	TGTGCCAGCAGTGCGGATCATAGAACAGGGCTAGCCAAAAACATTCAGTACTTC